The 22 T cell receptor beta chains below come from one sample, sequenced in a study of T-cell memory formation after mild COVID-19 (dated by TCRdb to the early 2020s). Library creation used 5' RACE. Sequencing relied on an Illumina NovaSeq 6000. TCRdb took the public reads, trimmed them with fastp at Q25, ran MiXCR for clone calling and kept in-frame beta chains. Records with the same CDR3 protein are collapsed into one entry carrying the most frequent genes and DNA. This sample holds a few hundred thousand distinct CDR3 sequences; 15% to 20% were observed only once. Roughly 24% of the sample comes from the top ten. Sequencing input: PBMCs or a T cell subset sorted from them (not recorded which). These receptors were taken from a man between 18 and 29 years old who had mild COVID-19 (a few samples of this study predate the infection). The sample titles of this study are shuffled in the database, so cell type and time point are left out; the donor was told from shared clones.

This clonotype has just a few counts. This CDR3 is CSARAWDEQYF. CDR3 sequence (DNA): TGCAGCGCGAGGGCTTGGGACGAGCAGTACTTC. The genes are TRBV29-1 and TRBJ2-7; TRBD2 is a possible D gene (5 bases). Germline loops: CDR1 SQVTM, CDR2 ANQGSEA. The V end was cut by 7 bases, the J end by 5 bases, with 12 bases between. This CDR3 is 11 amino acids long.

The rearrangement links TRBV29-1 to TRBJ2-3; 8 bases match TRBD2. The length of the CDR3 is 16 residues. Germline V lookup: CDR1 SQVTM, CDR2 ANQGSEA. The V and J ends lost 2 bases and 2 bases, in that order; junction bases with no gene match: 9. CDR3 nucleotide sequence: TGCAGCGTTGAACCGGCTAGCGGGCGGCCCACAGATACGCAGTATTTT. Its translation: CSVEPASGRPTDTQYF.

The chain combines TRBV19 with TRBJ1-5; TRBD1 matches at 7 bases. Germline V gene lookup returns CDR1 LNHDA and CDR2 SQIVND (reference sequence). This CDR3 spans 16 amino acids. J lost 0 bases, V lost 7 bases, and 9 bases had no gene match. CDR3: CASIGDRVGSNQPQHF. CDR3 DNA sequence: TGTGCCAGTATTGGTGACAGGGTTGGTAGCAATCAGCCCCAGCATTTT. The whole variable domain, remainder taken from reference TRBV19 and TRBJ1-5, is DGGITQSPKYLFRKEGQNVTLSCEQNLNHDAMYWYRQDPGQGLRLIYYSQIVNDFQKGDIAEGYSVSREKKESFPLTVTSAQKNPTAFYLCASIGDRVGSNQPQHFGDGTRLSIL.

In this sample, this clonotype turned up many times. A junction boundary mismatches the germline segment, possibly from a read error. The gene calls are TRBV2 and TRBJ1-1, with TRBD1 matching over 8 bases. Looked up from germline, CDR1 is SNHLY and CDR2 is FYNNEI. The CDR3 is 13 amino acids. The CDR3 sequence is CASSGQGNTEAFF. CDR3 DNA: TGCGCCAGCAGCGGACAGGGTAACACTGAAGCTTTCTTT.

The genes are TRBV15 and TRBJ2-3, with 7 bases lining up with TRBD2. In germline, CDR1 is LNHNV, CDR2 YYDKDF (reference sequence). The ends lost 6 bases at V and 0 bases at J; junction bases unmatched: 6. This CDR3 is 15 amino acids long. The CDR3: CATRVRGGSTDTQYF. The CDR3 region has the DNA TGTGCCACCAGGGTGCGCGGGGGAAGCACAGATACGCAGTATTTT.

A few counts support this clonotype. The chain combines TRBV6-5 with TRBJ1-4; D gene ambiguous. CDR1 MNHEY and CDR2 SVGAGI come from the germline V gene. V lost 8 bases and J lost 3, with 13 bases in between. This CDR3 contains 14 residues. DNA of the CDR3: TGTGCCAGCCGCCGACGGTTCGCTAATGAAAAACTGTTTTTT. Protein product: CASRRRFANEKLFF.

CDR3 bases: TGTGCCAGCAGTCGACAGGGGTTATCCTACGAGCAGTACTTC. Its translation: CASSRQGLSYEQYF. The rearrangement links TRBV12-3 or TRBV12-4 to TRBJ2-7; TRBD1 agrees at 8 bases. The CDR3 length is 14 residues. V lost 5 bases and J lost 1; bases outside the gene matches: 4.

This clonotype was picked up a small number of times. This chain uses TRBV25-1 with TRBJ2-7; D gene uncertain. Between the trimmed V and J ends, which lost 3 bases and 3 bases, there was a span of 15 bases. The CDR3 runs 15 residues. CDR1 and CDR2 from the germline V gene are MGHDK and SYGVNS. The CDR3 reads CASSEATGRHYEQYF. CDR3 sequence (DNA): TGTGCCAGCAGTGAGGCTACGGGCCGACACTACGAGCAGTACTTC.

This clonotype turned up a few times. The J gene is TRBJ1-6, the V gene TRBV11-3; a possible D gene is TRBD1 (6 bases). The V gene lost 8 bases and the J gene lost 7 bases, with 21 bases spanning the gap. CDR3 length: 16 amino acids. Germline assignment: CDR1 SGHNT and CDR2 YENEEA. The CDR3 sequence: CASPKHGQYENSPLHF. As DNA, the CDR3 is TGTGCCAGCCCAAAACACGGACAGTATGAAAATTCACCCCTCCACTTT. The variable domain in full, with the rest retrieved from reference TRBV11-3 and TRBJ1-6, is EAGVVQSPRYKIIEKKQPVAFWCNPISGHNTLYWYLQNLGQGPELLIRYENEEAVDDSQLPKDRFSAERLKGVDSTLKIQPAELGDSAVYLCASPKHGQYENSPLHFGNGTRLTVT.

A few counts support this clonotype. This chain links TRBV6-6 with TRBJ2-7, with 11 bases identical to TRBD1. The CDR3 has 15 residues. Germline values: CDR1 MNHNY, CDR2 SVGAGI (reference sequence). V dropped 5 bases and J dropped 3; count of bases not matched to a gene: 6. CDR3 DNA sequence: TGTGCCAGCAGTGATCCCGGGACAGGGGGCTACGAGCAGTACTTC. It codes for CASSDPGTGGYEQYF.

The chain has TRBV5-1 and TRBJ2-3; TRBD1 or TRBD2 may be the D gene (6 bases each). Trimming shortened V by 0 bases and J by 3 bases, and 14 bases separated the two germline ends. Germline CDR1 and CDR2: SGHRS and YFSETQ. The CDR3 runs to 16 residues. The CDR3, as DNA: TGCGCCAGCAGCTTGGCCGGGGGCGCAGGTACAGATACGCAGTATTTT. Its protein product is CASSLAGGAGTDTQYF.

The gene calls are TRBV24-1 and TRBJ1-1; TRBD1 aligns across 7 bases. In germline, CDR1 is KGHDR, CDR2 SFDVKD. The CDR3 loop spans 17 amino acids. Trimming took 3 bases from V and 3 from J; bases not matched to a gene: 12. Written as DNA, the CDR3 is TGTGCCACCAGTGATGAACCTGACAGGGATGATTACACTGAAGCTTTCTTT. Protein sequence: CATSDEPDRDDYTEAFF.

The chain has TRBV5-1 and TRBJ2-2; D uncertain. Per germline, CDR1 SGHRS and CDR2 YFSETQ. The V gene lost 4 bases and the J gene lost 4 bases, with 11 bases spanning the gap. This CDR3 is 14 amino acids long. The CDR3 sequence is CASSPRVSTGELFF. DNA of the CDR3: TGCGCCAGCAGCCCAAGGGTCTCCACCGGGGAGCTGTTTTTT.

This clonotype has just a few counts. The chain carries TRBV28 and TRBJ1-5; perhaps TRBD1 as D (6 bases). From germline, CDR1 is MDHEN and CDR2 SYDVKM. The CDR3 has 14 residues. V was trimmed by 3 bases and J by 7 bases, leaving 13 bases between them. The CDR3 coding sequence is TGTGCCAGCAGTTTTGGGGGCTCGGGGCAGCCCCAGCATTTT. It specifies CASSFGGSGQPQHF. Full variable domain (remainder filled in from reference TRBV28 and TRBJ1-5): DVKVTQSSRYLVKRTGEKVFLECVQDMDHENMFWYRQDPGLGLRLIYFSYDVKMKEKGDIPEGYSVSREKKERFSLILESASTNQTSMYLCASSFGGSGQPQHFGDGTRLSIL.

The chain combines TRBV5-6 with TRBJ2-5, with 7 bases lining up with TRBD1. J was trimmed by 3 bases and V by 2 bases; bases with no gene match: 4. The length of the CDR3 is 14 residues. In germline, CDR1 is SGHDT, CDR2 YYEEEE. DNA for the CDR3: TGTGCCAGCAGCTTAACAGGGGAGAAAGAGACCCAGTACTTC. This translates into CASSLTGEKETQYF.

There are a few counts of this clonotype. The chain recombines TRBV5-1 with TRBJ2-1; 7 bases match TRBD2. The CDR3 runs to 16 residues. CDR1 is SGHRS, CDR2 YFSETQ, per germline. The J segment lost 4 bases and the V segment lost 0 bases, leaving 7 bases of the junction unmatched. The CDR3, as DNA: TGCGCCAGCAGCTTGGCCGGGGGGAACCTTTACAATGAGCAGTTCTTC. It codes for CASSLAGGNLYNEQFF.

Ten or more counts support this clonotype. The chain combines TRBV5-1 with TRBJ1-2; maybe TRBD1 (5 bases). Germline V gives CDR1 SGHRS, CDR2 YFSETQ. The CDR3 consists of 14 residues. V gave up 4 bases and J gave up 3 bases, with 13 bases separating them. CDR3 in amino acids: CASSLPGGDYGYTF. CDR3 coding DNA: TGCGCCAGCAGCCTCCCGGGGGGGGACTATGGCTACACCTTC.

The CDR3 DNA reads TGTGCCAGCAGCGTAGTTGGGGGAGAGACCCAGTACTTC. This codes for CASSVVGGETQYF. This sequence joins TRBV9 and TRBJ2-5, with D perhaps matching TRBD1 or TRBD2 (5 bases each). The CDR3 is made up of 13 amino acids. Germline loops: CDR1 SGDLS, CDR2 YYNGEE. Trimming pared 0 bases from V and 4 bases from J, leaving 7 bases between.

CDR3 residues: CASRQDRGHGGELFF. In nucleotides, the CDR3 is TGTGCCAGCCGTCAGGACAGGGGGCATGGCGGGGAGCTGTTTTTT. The rearrangement links TRBV27 to TRBJ2-2; 11 bases agree with TRBD1. Germline CDR1 reads MNHEY; CDR2 reads SMNVEV (reference sequence). The CDR3 is 15 amino acids. The trim removed 8 bases at V and 7 bases at J, leaving 9 bases unmatched.

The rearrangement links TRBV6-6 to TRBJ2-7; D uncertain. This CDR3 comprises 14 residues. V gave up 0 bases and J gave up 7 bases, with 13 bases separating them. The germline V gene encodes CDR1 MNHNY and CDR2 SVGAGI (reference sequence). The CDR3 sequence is CASSYSTPLGEQYV. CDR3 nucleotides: TGTGCCAGCAGTTACTCGACCCCACTGGGGGAGCAGTACGTC.

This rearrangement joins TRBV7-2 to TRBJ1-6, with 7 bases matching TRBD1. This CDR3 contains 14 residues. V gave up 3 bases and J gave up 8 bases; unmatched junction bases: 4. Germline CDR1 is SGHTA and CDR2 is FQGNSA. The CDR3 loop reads CASSFRDSHSPLHF. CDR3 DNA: TGTGCCAGCAGCTTCCGGGACAGCCATTCACCCCTCCACTTT.

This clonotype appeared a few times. CDR3 sequence reads: CASSDSLNEQFF. The CDR3 nucleotides read TGTGCCAGCAGTGATAGTCTGAATGAGCAGTTCTTC. The chain joins TRBV2 to TRBJ2-1; D unclear. From germline, CDR1 is SNHLY and CDR2 FYNNEI. CDR3 length: 12 residues. Trimming shortened V by 3 bases and J by 7 bases, and 7 bases separated the two germline ends.